Sequencing of this T cell receptor (beta chain) was carried out in a study of beta chain features in type 1 diabetes. The wider study: Age, gender and cell yields were alike across patients and healthy donors.

The authors reverse transcribed all of the isolated RNA, so sequencing captured expressed TCRB transcripts. Here immunoSEQ multiplex PCR was the method, and the copy in TCRdb shows in-frame clones only, minus some. The profile shows about 370,000 clones, about 15% of them singletons. Germline loops: CDR1 SGHTA, CDR2 FQGNSA. The V and J ends lost 5 bases and 5 bases respectively, with 12 bases between them. The CDR3 consists of 13 residues. General study results and limits: There was a possibility that cDNA sequencing over-represented cells with high TCR expression. It was possible that PCR favored shorter templates, equally so in patients and controls.

This clone was recorded a few times. Its antigen remains unidentified. Additional DNA sequences in this sample encode the identical CDR3. Sequencing was performed on naive CD4+ T cells from blood. The chain employs TRBV7-2 and TRBJ2-5; a weak D match, TRBD2 (6 bases). The source of this sequence is a woman between 18 and 29 years old in good health. CDR3 residues: CASSPVGGETQYF. In DNA, the CDR3 is TGTGCCAGCAGCCCCGTAGGAGGGGAGACCCAGTACTTC.